Described below is a single TCR beta chain sequence and its context. Antigen specificity is unknown. The entry originates in a study of identical twins. Template switching supplied a universal primer site; unique molecular identifiers were carried on the cDNA. TCRdb called the 5' RACE reads again in MiXCR, with one record for every CDR3 protein. The sample records 350,000 to 450,000 distinct CDR3 sequences, under 20% being singletons. The CDR3 is made up of 13 amino acids. CDR1 is ENHRY, CDR2 SYGVKD, per germline. After removal of 11 bases from V and 2 bases from J, the junction contained 8 bases not matched to a gene. Broader study findings: Those out-of-frame alpha sequences shared by twins showed an excess of low generation probability. Out-of-frame sharing of TCR alpha in monozygotic twins was underestimated by models.

Sample: naive T cells sorted from blood. The chain joins TRBV10-3 to TRBJ2-5; 7 bases line up with TRBD2. This TCR derives from a man between 50 and 59 years old in good health. CDR3 nucleotides: TGTGCCGCCCGCGGGGGACCGCAAGAGACCCAGTACTTC. Its translation: CAARGGPQETQYF.